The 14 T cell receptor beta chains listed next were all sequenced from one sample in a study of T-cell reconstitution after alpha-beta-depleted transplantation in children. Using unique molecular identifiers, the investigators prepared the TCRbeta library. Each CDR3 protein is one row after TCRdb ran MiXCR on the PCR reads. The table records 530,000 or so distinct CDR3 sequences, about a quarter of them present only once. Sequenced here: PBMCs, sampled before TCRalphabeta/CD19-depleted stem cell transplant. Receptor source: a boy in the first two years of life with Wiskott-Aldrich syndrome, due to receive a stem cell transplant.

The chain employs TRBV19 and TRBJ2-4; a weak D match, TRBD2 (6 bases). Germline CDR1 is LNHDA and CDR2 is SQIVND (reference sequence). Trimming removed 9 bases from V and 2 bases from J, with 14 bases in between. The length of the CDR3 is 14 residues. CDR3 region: CASAGGGTKNIQYF. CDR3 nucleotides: TGTGCCAGCGCCGGGGGTGGAACCAAAAACATTCAGTACTTC.

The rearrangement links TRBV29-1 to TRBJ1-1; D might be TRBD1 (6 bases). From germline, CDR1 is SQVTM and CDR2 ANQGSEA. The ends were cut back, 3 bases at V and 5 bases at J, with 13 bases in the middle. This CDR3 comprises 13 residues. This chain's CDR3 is CSVEIGRGTEAFF. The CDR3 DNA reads TGCAGCGTTGAGATTGGCAGGGGAACTGAAGCTTTCTTT.

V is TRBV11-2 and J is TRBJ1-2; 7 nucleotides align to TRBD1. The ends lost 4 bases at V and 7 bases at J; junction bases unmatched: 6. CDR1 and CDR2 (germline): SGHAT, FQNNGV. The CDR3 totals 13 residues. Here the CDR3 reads CASSSGQWTGYTF. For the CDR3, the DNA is TGTGCCAGCAGCTCGGGACAGTGGACTGGCTACACCTTC.

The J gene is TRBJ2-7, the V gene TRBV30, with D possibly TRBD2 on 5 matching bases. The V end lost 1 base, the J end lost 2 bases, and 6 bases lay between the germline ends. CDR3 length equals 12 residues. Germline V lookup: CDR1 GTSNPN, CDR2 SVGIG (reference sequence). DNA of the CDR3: TGTGCCTGGAGTGACGGGGCCTACGAGCAGTACTTC. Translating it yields CAWSDGAYEQYF.

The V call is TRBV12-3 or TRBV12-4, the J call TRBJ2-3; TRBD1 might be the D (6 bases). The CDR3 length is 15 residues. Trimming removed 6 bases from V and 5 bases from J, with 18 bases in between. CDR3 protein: CASSPGHPGVDTQYF. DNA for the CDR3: TGTGCCAGCAGCCCGGGACATCCTGGGGTAGATACGCAGTATTTT.

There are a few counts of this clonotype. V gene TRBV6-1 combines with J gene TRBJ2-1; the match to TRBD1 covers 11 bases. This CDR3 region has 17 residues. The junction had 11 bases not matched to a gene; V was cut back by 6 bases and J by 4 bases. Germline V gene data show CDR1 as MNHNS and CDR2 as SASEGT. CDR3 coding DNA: TGTGCCAGCAGCCCCGGGGGGGGACAGGGGGATTACAATGAGCAGTTCTTC. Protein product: CASSPGGGQGDYNEQFF.

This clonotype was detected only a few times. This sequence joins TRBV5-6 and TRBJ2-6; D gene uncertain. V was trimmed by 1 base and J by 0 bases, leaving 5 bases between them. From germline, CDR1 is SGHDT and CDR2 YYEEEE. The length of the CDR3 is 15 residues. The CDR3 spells CASSLPYSGANVLTF. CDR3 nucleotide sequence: TGTGCCAGCAGCTTGCCTTACTCTGGGGCCAACGTCCTGACTTTC.

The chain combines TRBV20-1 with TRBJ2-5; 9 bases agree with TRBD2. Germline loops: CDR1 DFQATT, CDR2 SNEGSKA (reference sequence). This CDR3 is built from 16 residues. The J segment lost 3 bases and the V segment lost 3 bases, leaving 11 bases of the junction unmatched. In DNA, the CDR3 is TGCAGTGCTAGCCTACCGACTAGCGGACGAAAAGAGACCCAGTACTTC. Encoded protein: CSASLPTSGRKETQYF.

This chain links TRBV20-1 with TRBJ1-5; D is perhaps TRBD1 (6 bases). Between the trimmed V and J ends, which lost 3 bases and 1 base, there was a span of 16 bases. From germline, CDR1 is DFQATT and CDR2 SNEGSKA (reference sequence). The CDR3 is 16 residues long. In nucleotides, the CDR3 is TGCAGTGCTAGGGAGTGGGGGCTGGGGAGCAATCAGCCCCAGCATTTT. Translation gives CSAREWGLGSNQPQHF.

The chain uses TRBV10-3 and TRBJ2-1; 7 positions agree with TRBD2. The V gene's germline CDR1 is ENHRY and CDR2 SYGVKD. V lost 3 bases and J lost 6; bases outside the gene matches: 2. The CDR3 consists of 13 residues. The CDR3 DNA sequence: TGTGCCATCAGTGACAGACTAGCCAATGAGCAGTTCTTC. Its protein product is CAISDRLANEQFF.

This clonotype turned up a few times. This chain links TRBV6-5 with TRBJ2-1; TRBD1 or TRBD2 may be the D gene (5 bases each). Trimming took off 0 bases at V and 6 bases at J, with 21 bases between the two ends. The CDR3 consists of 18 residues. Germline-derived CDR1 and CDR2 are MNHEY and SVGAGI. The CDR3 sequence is CASSYSPRGRGVPNEQFF. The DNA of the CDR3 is TGTGCCAGCAGTTACTCGCCGAGAGGTCGGGGCGTCCCCAATGAGCAGTTCTTC.

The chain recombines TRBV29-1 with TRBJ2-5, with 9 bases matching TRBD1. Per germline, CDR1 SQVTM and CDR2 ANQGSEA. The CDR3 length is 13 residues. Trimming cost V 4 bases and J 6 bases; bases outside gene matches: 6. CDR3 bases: TGCAGCGTTGCCCCGACAGGGGGAAAGACCCAGTACTTC. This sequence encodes CSVAPTGGKTQYF.

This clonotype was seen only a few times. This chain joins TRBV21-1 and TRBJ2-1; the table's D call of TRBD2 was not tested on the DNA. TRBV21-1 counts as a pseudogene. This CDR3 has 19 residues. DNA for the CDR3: TGTGCCAGCAGCAAAATCGGCAAGATAGCGGGCCGAAACTACAATGAGCAGTTCTTC. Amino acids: CASSKIGKIAGRNYNEQFF.

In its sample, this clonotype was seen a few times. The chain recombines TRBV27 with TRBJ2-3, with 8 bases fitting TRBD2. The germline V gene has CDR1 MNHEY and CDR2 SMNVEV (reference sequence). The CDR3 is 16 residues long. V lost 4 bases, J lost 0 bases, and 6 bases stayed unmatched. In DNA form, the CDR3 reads TGTGCCAGCAGTTCCTTAGCGGGAAAGAGCACAGATACGCAGTATTTT. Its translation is CASSSLAGKSTDTQYF.